A single sample gave rise to the 25 T cell receptor beta chains below, sequenced in a study of blood T cells in healthy people across ages. Primed by a sample-barcoded 5' primer and a J-beta primer mix, a second PCR proceeded for 7 to 11 cycles. TCRdb called the 5' RACE reads again in MiXCR, with one record for every CDR3 protein. This sample yields 500,000 to 700,000 distinct CDR3 sequences, of which approximately 30% are seen a single time; around 14% belongs to the top ten. Sequencing was done on a sample of blood. These receptors all stem from a woman older than 75 in good health.

This clonotype was detected ten times or more. The chain employs TRBV9 and TRBJ2-1; 9 nucleotides match TRBD2. The CDR3 spans 16 residues. The germline gives CDR1 SGDLS, CDR2 YYNGEE. Trimming cost V 3 bases and J 3 bases; bases outside gene matches: 7. CDR3 in amino acids: CASSAISGGLYNEQFF. The CDR3 DNA is TGTGCCAGCAGCGCTATCAGCGGGGGGCTCTACAATGAGCAGTTCTTC.

A few counts support this clonotype. The J gene is TRBJ1-2, the V gene TRBV6-2 or TRBV6-3; D is ambiguous. From germline, CDR1 is MNHEY and CDR2 SVGEGT. V shed 10 bases and J shed 8 bases, with 11 bases lying between them. The CDR3 runs 10 residues. For the CDR3, the DNA is TGTGCCACCCTTCGATCCGGCTACACCTTC. It encodes CATLRSGYTF.

This clonotype was recorded once. A much bigger clone sits one base away, suggesting this may be a read error. The gene calls are TRBV9 and TRBJ2-3, with TRBD2 identical over 11 bases. CDR3 length: 17 amino acids. Per germline, CDR1 SGDLS and CDR2 YYNGEE. The CDR3 region has the DNA TGTGCCAGCAGCGTAGCTAGCGGACTAGCGGGCACAGATACGCAGGATTTT. Translation gives CASSVASGLAGTDTQDF.

A few counts support this clonotype. The chain carries TRBV27 and TRBJ2-7; 15 positions agree with TRBD2. Germline CDR1 and CDR2: MNHEY and SMNVEV (reference sequence). CDR3 length: 16 amino acids. V shed 6 bases and J 7 bases; nucleotides not matched to a gene: 10. CDR3 loop: CASSPGTSGGRNEQYF. As DNA, the CDR3 is TGTGCCAGCAGCCCCGGGACTAGCGGGGGGAGGAATGAGCAGTACTTC.

This clonotype was recorded a few times. A much larger clone differs from this one at a single base, so this may be a read error. V usage is TRBV12-3 or TRBV12-4 and J usage is TRBJ1-2, with 7 bases aligning to TRBD1. This CDR3 spans 13 amino acids. The CDR3 region has the DNA TGTGCCAGCAGTTTGAGACAGGGAGGCGGCTGCACCTTC. This sequence encodes CASSLRQGGGCTF.

This clonotype was seen a few times. A much larger clone sits a single nucleotide away, making a read error possible. The chain has TRBV20-1 and TRBJ2-3, with 7 positions matching TRBD2. The CDR3 extends over 14 amino acids. Germline-derived CDR1 and CDR2 are DFQATT and SNEGSKA (reference sequence). The junction had 5 bases not matched to a gene; V was cut back by 1 base and J by 4 bases. CDR3 DNA: TGCAGTGCTAGAGGGAGACTAGCATCAGATACGCAGTATTTT. Its translation: CSARGRLASDTQYF.

The chain has TRBV29-1 and TRBJ2-7, with 9 positions matching TRBD2. Per the germline V gene, CDR1 is SQVTM and CDR2 is ANQGSEA. The CDR3 is 13 amino acids. V dropped 3 bases and J dropped 12; count of bases not matched to a gene: 12. The DNA of the CDR3 is TGCAGCGTTGACGAACTAGCGGGTAGGGGAAGGTACTTC. It specifies CSVDELAGRGRYF.

The chain joins TRBV7-2 to TRBJ2-1; 11 nucleotides align to TRBD2. This CDR3 spans 14 amino acids. The V gene's germline CDR1 is SGHTA and CDR2 FQGNSA. Trimming at V came to 5 bases and at J to 10 bases, leaving 7 bases not matched to a gene. The CDR3: CASSPRLAGPEQFF. For the CDR3, the DNA is TGTGCCAGCAGCCCCAGACTAGCGGGACCGGAGCAGTTCTTC.

This clonotype was seen many times. The CDR3, as DNA: TGTGCCAGCAGCTTGGAAACCGGGACAGGCTATGGCTACACCTTC. Protein sequence: CASSLETGTGYGYTF. This chain connects TRBV7-2 to TRBJ1-2, with TRBD1 matching 8 bases. The CDR3 consists of 15 residues. V was clipped by 3 bases and J by 4 bases; unmatched bases: 7. CDR1 SGHTA and CDR2 FQGNSA come from the germline V gene.

This clonotype was observed once. The V gene is TRBV2, the J gene TRBJ2-7; the match to TRBD2 covers 8 bases. The V segment lost 5 bases and the J segment 3 bases; nucleotides outside the gene matches: 12. The germline CDR1 and CDR2 sequences are SNHLY and FYNNEI. The CDR3 has 16 residues. CDR3: CASSLPGAGALYEQYF. The CDR3 DNA follows: TGTGCCAGCAGTTTACCGGGAGCGGGGGCCCTCTACGAGCAGTACTTC.

At least ten counts were recorded for this clonotype. The genes are TRBV6-5 and TRBJ1-2; D unresolved. The CDR3 spans 13 residues. CDR1 and CDR2 (germline): MNHEY, SVGAGI. The germline V and J ends were trimmed by 6 bases and 7 bases, with 15 bases remaining between them. The CDR3 DNA is TGTGCCAGCAGCAACCGGGTCCTAGGTGGCTACACCTTC. This gives the protein CASSNRVLGGYTF.

This clonotype appeared many times. The chain has TRBV7-3 and TRBJ1-2; a weak D match, TRBD1 (6 bases). V was shortened by 2 bases and J by 2 bases, with 12 bases between the two germline ends. Germline lookup yields CDR1 SGHTA and CDR2 FQGTGA. CDR3 length equals 15 residues. The CDR3: CASSLRGQLNYGYTF. In DNA form, the CDR3 reads TGTGCCAGCAGCTTACGCGGACAGCTCAACTATGGCTACACCTTC.

This clonotype was seen repeatedly, ten times or more. The rearrangement uses TRBV28 and TRBJ2-6; 10 nucleotides align to TRBD1. The CDR3 has 18 residues. With 0 bases clipped from V and 1 base from J, the junction kept 3 bases outside the gene matches. Germline loops: CDR1 MDHEN, CDR2 SYDVKM. CDR3 in amino acids: CASSLWGQGPSGANVLTF. CDR3 nucleotides: TGTGCCAGCAGTTTATGGGGACAGGGGCCGTCTGGGGCCAACGTCCTGACTTTC.

The chain uses TRBV7-2 and TRBJ1-2; 7 nucleotides agree with TRBD1. Germline V gene sequence: CDR1 SGHTA, CDR2 FQGNSA. V lost 8 bases to trimming and J lost 3 bases; unmatched junction nucleotides: 6. This CDR3 has 13 amino acids. CDR3 region: CASGEGAYYGYTF. The CDR3 bases are TGTGCCAGCGGCGAGGGGGCGTACTATGGCTACACCTTC.

This clonotype came up once. J is TRBJ1-2 and V is TRBV4-1, with D perhaps TRBD1 (6 bases). The CDR3 loop spans 14 amino acids. V was pared by 0 bases and J by 4 bases, with 9 bases between. CDR1 MGHRA and CDR2 YSYEKL come from the germline V gene. The CDR3 is CASSQETGPYGYTF. In nucleotides, the CDR3 is TGCGCCAGCAGCCAAGAGACAGGACCCTATGGCTACACCTTC.

This clonotype came up many times. The rearrangement links TRBV2 to TRBJ1-5; TRBD1 matches at 9 bases. The CDR3 spans 15 residues. Unmatched junction bases numbered 3, after V lost 6 bases and J lost 0 bases. Germline CDR1 reads SNHLY; CDR2 reads FYNNEI. The CDR3 is CASSGTGNSNQPQHF. The CDR3 nucleotides are TGTGCCAGCAGCGGGACAGGGAATAGCAATCAGCCCCAGCATTTT.

This clonotype was counted at least ten times. The V call is TRBV18, the J call TRBJ1-2; D may be TRBD1 (5 bases). Per the germline V gene, CDR1 is KGHSH and CDR2 is LQKENI. Trimming stripped 3 bases from V and 4 bases from J, with 15 bases between. CDR3 size: 15 residues. CDR3 region: CASSPREGGSYGYTF. The CDR3 nucleotides read TGTGCCAGCTCACCCAGGGAAGGAGGGTCCTATGGCTACACCTTC.

Many counts were recorded for this clonotype. The chain recombines TRBV18 with TRBJ2-1, with D perhaps TRBD2 (7 bases). The germline V and J ends were trimmed by 7 bases and 5 bases, with 15 bases remaining between them. CDR3 length: 14 residues. Germline V lookup: CDR1 KGHSH, CDR2 LQKENI. For the CDR3, the DNA is TGTGCCAGCTACAAAGGGGGGGCAAACAATGAGCAGTTCTTC. Translation gives CASYKGGANNEQFF.

About this clonotype itself: It may be a read error: a sequence one base away is much more abundant. The rearrangement links TRBV3-1 to TRBJ2-7, with D perhaps TRBD1 (5 bases). The CDR3 is made up of 14 amino acids. Germline V gene data show CDR1 as LGHDT and CDR2 as YNNKEL (reference sequence). V was pared by 4 bases and J by 2 bases, with 12 bases between. The CDR3: CASSRSQGTYEQYF. The CDR3 DNA is TGTGCCAGCAGCCGGTCGCAGGGAACCTACGAGCAGTACTTC.

In the case of this clonotype: One base away lies a much larger clone, so this may be a sequencing read error. This chain uses TRBV28 with TRBJ2-7; 10 nucleotides match TRBD1. The V and J ends lost 3 bases and 3 bases, in that order; junction bases with no gene match: 5. Germline V gene sequence: CDR1 MDHEN, CDR2 SYDVKM. The CDR3 sequence is 15 residues long. The CDR3 region has the DNA TGTGCCAGCAGTTTCGGGACAGGGGATTGCTACGAGCAGTACTTC. It encodes CASSFGTGDCYEQYF.

This clonotype was seen at least ten times. The V and J genes are TRBV11-2 and TRBJ2-3, with 11 bases aligning to TRBD2. The CDR3 has 20 amino acids. V was pared by 0 bases and J by 2 bases, with 13 bases of the junction left unmatched. Germline CDR1 SGHAT, CDR2 FQNNGV. The CDR3 region is CASSLDPTSGAWINTDTQYF. The DNA of the CDR3 is TGTGCCAGCAGCTTAGACCCGACTAGCGGGGCGTGGATTAACACAGATACGCAGTATTTT.

The chain joins TRBV5-1 to TRBJ2-1; the D gene is possibly TRBD2 (5 bases). This CDR3 region has 15 residues. Looked up from germline, CDR1 is SGHRS and CDR2 is YFSETQ. With 3 bases removed from V and 15 bases from J, the gap between germline ends came to 25 bases. The CDR3 bases are TGCGCCAGCAGCTGGAGGACGGGGATGAACACTGAAGCGTTCTTC. Its translation is CASSWRTGMNTEAFF.

This clonotype was seen repeatedly, ten times or more. The CDR3 region has the DNA TGTGCCAGCAGGGACAGGGGGCTTGGGGCCAACGTCCTGACTTTC. Amino acids: CASRDRGLGANVLTF. V gene TRBV6-1 combines with J gene TRBJ2-6, with 11 bases lining up with TRBD1. Trimming at V came to 6 bases and at J to 3 bases, leaving 1 base not matched to a gene. Looked up from germline, CDR1 is MNHNS and CDR2 is SASEGT. The CDR3 spans 15 residues.

This clonotype was observed a few times. V and J are TRBV5-1 and TRBJ2-5; 9 nucleotides align to TRBD2. With the DNA end fitting TRBJ2-7 better, the J assignment may be wrong. This CDR3 is built from 14 residues. From germline, CDR1 is SGHRS and CDR2 YFSETQ. The CDR3 loop reads CASSWELAGNEQYF. In DNA form, the CDR3 reads TGCGCCAGCAGCTGGGAGCTAGCGGGGAACGAGCAGTACTTC.

This clonotype was detected a few times. The chain carries TRBV5-1 and TRBJ2-3; 8 bases line up with TRBD2. The CDR3 totals 18 residues. The V and J ends lost 0 bases and 1 base, in that order; junction bases with no gene match: 10. The germline V gene encodes CDR1 SGHRS and CDR2 YFSETQ. CDR3 coding DNA: TGCGCCAGCAGCTTGGGACAGAGGGCGGGGGGCCGCACAGATACGCAGTATTTT. It codes for CASSLGQRAGGRTDTQYF.